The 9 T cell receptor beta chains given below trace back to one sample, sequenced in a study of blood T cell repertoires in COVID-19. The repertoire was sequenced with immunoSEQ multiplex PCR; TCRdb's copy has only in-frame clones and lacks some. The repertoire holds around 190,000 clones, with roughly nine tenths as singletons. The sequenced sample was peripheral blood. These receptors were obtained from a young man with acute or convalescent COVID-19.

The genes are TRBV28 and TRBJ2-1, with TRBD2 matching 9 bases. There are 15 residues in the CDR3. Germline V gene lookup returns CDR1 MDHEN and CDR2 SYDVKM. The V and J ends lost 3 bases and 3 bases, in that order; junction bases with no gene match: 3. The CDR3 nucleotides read TGTGCCAGCAGTTTCGAGCGGGGGGTCTACAATGAGCAGTTCTTC. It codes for CASSFERGVYNEQFF.

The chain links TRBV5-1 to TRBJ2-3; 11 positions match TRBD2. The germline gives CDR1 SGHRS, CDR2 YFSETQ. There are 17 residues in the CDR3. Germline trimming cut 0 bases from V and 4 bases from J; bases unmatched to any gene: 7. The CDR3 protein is CASSLDISGGAADTQYF. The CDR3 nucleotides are TGCGCCAGCAGCTTGGATATTAGCGGGGGGGCCGCAGATACGCAGTATTTT.

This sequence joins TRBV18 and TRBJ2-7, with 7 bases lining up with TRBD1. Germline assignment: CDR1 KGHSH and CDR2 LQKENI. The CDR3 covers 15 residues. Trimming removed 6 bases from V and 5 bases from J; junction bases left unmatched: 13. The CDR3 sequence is CASSETYRGSNEQYF. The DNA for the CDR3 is TGTGCCAGCTCCGAGACCTACAGGGGAAGTAACGAGCAGTACTTC. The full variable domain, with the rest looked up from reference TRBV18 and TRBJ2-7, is NAGVMQNPRHLVRRRGQEARLRCSPMKGHSHVYWYRQLPEEGLKFMVYLQKENIIDESGMPKERFSAEFPKEGPSILRIQQVVRGDSAAYFCASSETYRGSNEQYFGPGTRLTVT.

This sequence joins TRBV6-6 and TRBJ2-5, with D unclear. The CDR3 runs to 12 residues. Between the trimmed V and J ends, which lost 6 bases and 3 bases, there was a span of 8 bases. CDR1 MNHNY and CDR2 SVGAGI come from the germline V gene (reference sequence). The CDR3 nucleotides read TGTGCCAGCAGAATAACGGAAGAGACCCAGTACTTC. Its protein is CASRITEETQYF.

In DNA form, the CDR3 reads TGTGCCAGCAGCTTCGGACAGGGTGGCATAAATCAGCCCCAGCATTTT. Translated, it gives CASSFGQGGINQPQHF. This sequence joins TRBV5-4 and TRBJ1-5; TRBD1 matches at 8 bases. V was clipped by 2 bases and J by 4 bases; unmatched bases: 8. The CDR3 consists of 16 residues. CDR1 and CDR2 from the germline V gene are SGHNT and YYREEE (reference sequence).

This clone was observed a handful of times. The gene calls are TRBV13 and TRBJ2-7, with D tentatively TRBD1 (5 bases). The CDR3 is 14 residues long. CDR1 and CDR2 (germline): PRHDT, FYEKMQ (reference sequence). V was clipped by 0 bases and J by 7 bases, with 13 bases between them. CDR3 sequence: CASSLGHTGQEQYF. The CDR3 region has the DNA TGTGCCAGCAGCTTAGGCCACACAGGCCAAGAGCAGTACTTC.

CDR3 amino acids: CASSSGLQEKLFF. CDR3 nucleotide sequence: TGTGCCAGCAGCTCAGGGTTGCAAGAAAAACTGTTTTTT. V and J are TRBV27 and TRBJ1-4; tentative D call: TRBD1 (5 bases). V was shortened by 6 bases and J by 8 bases, with 13 bases between the two germline ends. Germline CDR1 MNHEY, CDR2 SMNVEV (reference sequence). The CDR3 contains 13 residues.

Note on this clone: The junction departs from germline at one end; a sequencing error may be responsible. This CDR3 reads CASSQERQETQYF. CDR3 DNA sequence: TGTGCTAGCAGCCAAGAGCGGCAAGAGACCCAGTACTTC. The chain combines TRBV7-7 with TRBJ2-5; maybe TRBD2 (5 bases). Germline V gene sequence: CDR1 SSHAT, CDR2 FNYEAQ (reference sequence). The CDR3 is 13 residues long.

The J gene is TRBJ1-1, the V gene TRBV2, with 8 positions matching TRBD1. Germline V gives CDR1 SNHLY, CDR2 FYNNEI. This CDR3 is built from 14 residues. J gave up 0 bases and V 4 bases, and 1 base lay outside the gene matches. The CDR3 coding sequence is TGTGCCAGCAGTGGACAGGGGATGAACACTGAAGCTTTCTTT. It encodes CASSGQGMNTEAFF.